One sample yielded the 30 T cell receptor beta chains listed below, sequenced in a study of shared clonotypes between healthy human individuals. Sequencing used immunoSEQ multiplex PCR; TCRdb keeps in-frame clones, though not all of them. The table lists roughly 2.2 million clones, more than 80% of them singletons. Sequences were obtained from naive CD4+ T cells from PBMCs. Subset specified: CD45RA+ positively selected. Receptors were obtained from a man younger than 30 in good health. Some clones in this sample may be carry-over from other donors' samples.

The chain has TRBV2 and TRBJ2-1; D is perhaps TRBD2 (6 bases). V lost 4 bases, J lost 9 bases, and 16 bases lay in between. Germline loops: CDR1 SNHLY, CDR2 FYNNEI. The CDR3 spans 14 residues. The CDR3 region is CASSGAGSVGEQFF. CDR3 coding DNA: TGTGCCAGCAGTGGAGCGGGCTCCGTGGGTGAGCAGTTCTTC. Complete variable domain (other parts from reference TRBV2 and TRBJ2-1): EPEVTQTPSHQVTQMGQEVILRCVPISNHLYFYWYRQILGQKVEFLVSFYNNEISEKSEIFDDQFSVERPDGSNFTLKIRSTKLEDSAMYFCASSGAGSVGEQFFGPGTRLTVL.

The chain employs TRBV7-2 and TRBJ2-2; 12 positions agree with TRBD2. Germline V gene data show CDR1 as SGHTA and CDR2 as FQGNSA. V shed 5 bases and J 7 bases; nucleotides not matched to a gene: 8. The CDR3 runs to 16 residues. CDR3 in amino acids: CASSPGLAGVGGELFF. The CDR3 DNA follows: TGTGCCAGCAGCCCGGGACTAGCGGGTGTCGGCGGGGAGCTGTTTTTT. Combining the CDR3 with reference TRBV7-2 and TRBJ2-2 gives the whole variable domain GAGVSQSPSNKVTEKGKDVELRCDPISGHTALYWYRQSLGQGLEFLIYFQGNSAPDKSGLPSDRFSAERTGGSVSTLTIQRTQQEDSAVYLCASSPGLAGVGGELFFGEGSRLTVL.

The chain carries TRBV6-5 and TRBJ2-6; tentatively, D is TRBD1 or TRBD2 (5 bases each). Trimming stripped 2 bases from V and 2 bases from J, with 7 bases between. The CDR3 has 15 amino acids. Germline CDR1 and CDR2: MNHEY and SVGAGI. The CDR3 is CASSYGTTGANVLTF. CDR3 coding DNA: TGTGCCAGCAGTTACGGGACCACTGGGGCCAACGTCCTGACTTTC.

The V and J genes are TRBV27 and TRBJ1-2, with 9 bases aligning to TRBD1. J gave up 8 bases and V 5 bases, and 6 bases lay outside the gene matches. The CDR3 contains 13 residues. Germline assignment: CDR1 MNHEY and CDR2 SMNVEV (reference sequence). The CDR3 loop reads CASSPRTGEGYTF. CDR3 DNA: TGTGCCAGCAGTCCGAGGACAGGGGAAGGCTACACCTTC.

The chain is built from TRBV7-9 and TRBJ2-5; TRBD1 might be the D (5 bases). Germline assignment: CDR1 SEHNR and CDR2 FQNEAQ (reference sequence). The ends were cut back, 3 bases at V and 3 bases at J, with 17 bases in the middle. CDR3 size: 16 residues. The chain's CDR3 is CASSFGQGTAEETQYF. The DNA of the CDR3 is TGTGCCAGCAGCTTTGGGCAGGGCACGGCTGAAGAGACCCAGTACTTC. Variable domain in full (rest from reference TRBV7-9 and TRBJ2-5): DTGVSQNPRHKITKRGQNVTFRCDPISEHNRLYWYRQTLGQGPEFLTYFQNEAQLEKSRLLSDRFSAERPKGSFSTLEIQRTEQGDSAMYLCASSFGQGTAEETQYFGPGTRLLVL.

A note on this clone: This sample also contains other DNA sequences that code for the same CDR3. The V call is TRBV5-1, the J call TRBJ2-5; 12 nucleotides agree with TRBD2. Trimming at V came to 4 bases and at J to 5 bases, leaving 9 bases not matched to a gene. Germline CDR1 SGHRS, CDR2 YFSETQ. The CDR3 spans 16 residues. CDR3 residues: CASSLDLAGGPETQYF. The DNA for the CDR3 is TGCGCCAGCAGCCTAGATCTAGCGGGAGGGCCGGAGACCCAGTACTTC.

As to this clone: The junction differs from germline at one of its ends, possibly a read error. The rearrangement links TRBV19 to TRBJ1-1; D unresolved. The germline gives CDR1 LNHDA, CDR2 SQIVND (reference sequence). The CDR3 consists of 13 residues. The CDR3 here is CASNIGMGTEAFF. The CDR3 DNA reads TGTGCCAGTAATATAGGGATGGGCACTGAAGCTTTCTTT. The variable domain in full, with the rest retrieved from reference TRBV19 and TRBJ1-1, is DGGITQSPKYLFRKEGQNVTLSCEQNLNHDAMYWYRQDPGQGLRLIYYSQIVNDFQKGDIAEGYSVSREKKESFPLTVTSAQKNPTAFYLCASNIGMGTEAFFGQGTRLTVV.

The chain uses TRBV30 and TRBJ2-7; 12 bases are shared with TRBD2. The ends lost 7 bases at V and 4 bases at J; junction bases unmatched: 5. Germline lookup yields CDR1 GTSNPN and CDR2 SVGIG (reference sequence). The CDR3 contains 13 residues. CDR3 nucleotide sequence: TGTGCCTACGGACTAGCGGGACTGTACGAGCAGTACTTC. Its protein product is CAYGLAGLYEQYF.

The V and J genes are TRBV18 and TRBJ2-7; 8 bases fit TRBD2. In germline, CDR1 is KGHSH, CDR2 LQKENI. CDR3 length: 16 amino acids. Trimming at V came to 2 bases and at J to 7 bases, leaving 13 bases not matched to a gene. CDR3 in DNA: TGTGCCAGCTCACCAGATAGGGCGGGAGGTTCCGGTGAGCAGTACTTC. As protein: CASSPDRAGGSGEQYF.

The V gene is TRBV15, the J gene TRBJ2-1; D remains unclear. Germline V gene data show CDR1 as LNHNV and CDR2 as YYDKDF (reference sequence). CDR3 size: 16 residues. Trimming took off 1 base at V and 5 bases at J, with 15 bases between the two ends. CDR3 loop: CATSRGDRFPNNEQFF. As DNA, the CDR3 is TGTGCCACCAGCAGAGGAGACCGATTTCCGAACAATGAGCAGTTCTTC.

This chain uses TRBV7-2 with TRBJ1-4, with 9 nucleotides matching TRBD1. The CDR3 sequence is 15 residues long. Per the germline V gene, CDR1 is SGHTA and CDR2 is FQGNSA. V shed 5 bases, J shed 4 bases, and the junction held 5 bases outside the gene matches. CDR3 sequence reads: CASSQGGQGNEKLFF. Written as DNA, the CDR3 is TGTGCCAGCAGCCAGGGGGGACAGGGTAATGAAAAACTGTTTTTT.

The genes are TRBV4-1 and TRBJ2-1; tentative D call: TRBD2 (6 bases). This CDR3 has 13 amino acids. Germline CDR1 MGHRA, CDR2 YSYEKL. Deletions cut 6 bases from V and 5 bases from J, with 11 bases between. The CDR3 DNA is TGCGCCAGCAGGGGGGGACCTCACAATGAGCAGTTCTTC. This sequence encodes CASRGGPHNEQFF.

The chain is built from TRBV6-5 and TRBJ2-5, with a tentative D call TRBD1 (6 bases). V gave up 7 bases and J gave up 11 bases, with 26 bases separating them. The germline V gene encodes CDR1 MNHEY and CDR2 SVGAGI. This CDR3 comprises 15 residues. The DNA of the CDR3 is TGTGCCAGCATTAATAATGGACAGCTACCTAGGGTGCAGTACTTC. Translated: CASINNGQLPRVQYF.

This chain joins TRBV9 and TRBJ1-2; D may be TRBD1 (6 bases). The CDR3 length is 16 residues. Germline V CDR1 and CDR2: SGDLS, YYNGEE. V shed 3 bases and J shed 2 bases, with 17 bases lying between them. The CDR3 spells CASSEGPGGRNYGYTF. The CDR3, as DNA: TGTGCCAGCAGCGAGGGCCCCGGGGGGCGCAACTATGGCTACACCTTC. Drawing the rest from reference TRBV9 and TRBJ1-2, the complete variable domain is DSGVTQTPKHLITATGQRVTLRCSPRSGDLSVYWYQQSLDQGLQFLIQYYNGEERAKGNILERFSAQQFPDLHSELNLSSLELGDSALYFCASSEGPGGRNYGYTFGSGTRLTVV.

The chain has TRBV28 and TRBJ1-5; the D gene is possibly TRBD1 (6 bases). CDR1 MDHEN and CDR2 SYDVKM come from the germline V gene. V was pared by 10 bases and J by 7 bases, with 11 bases between. The CDR3 has 11 residues. The CDR3 here is CATQGGQPQHF. Here the CDR3 DNA reads TGTGCCACACAGGGAGGACAGCCCCAGCATTTT.

V is TRBV19 and J is TRBJ1-5, with a weak D call TRBD1 (5 bases). Trimming removed 7 bases at V and 2 bases at J, with 9 bases between. CDR1 is LNHDA and CDR2 is SQIVND in the germline V gene (reference sequence). The CDR3 loop spans 13 amino acids. DNA of the CDR3: TGTGCCAGTAATGGGGGGGGCAATCAGCCCCAGCATTTT. It codes for CASNGGGNQPQHF. The whole variable domain, filled in from reference TRBV19 and TRBJ1-5, reads DGGITQSPKYLFRKEGQNVTLSCEQNLNHDAMYWYRQDPGQGLRLIYYSQIVNDFQKGDIAEGYSVSREKKESFPLTVTSAQKNPTAFYLCASNGGGNQPQHFGDGTRLSIL.

This clone was seen once. This sequence joins TRBV2 and TRBJ1-1, with D uncertain. The CDR3 covers 16 residues. Between the trimmed V and J ends, which lost 2 bases and 4 bases, there was a span of 17 bases. The V gene's germline CDR1 is SNHLY and CDR2 FYNNEI. CDR3 nucleotides: TGTGCCAGCAGTGAAACGACGGGAGGGTTCGGCACTGAAGCTTTCTTT. Translation: CASSETTGGFGTEAFF.

This chain connects TRBV29-1 to TRBJ2-1; 11 bases are shared with TRBD1. The germline V gene encodes CDR1 SQVTM and CDR2 ANQGSEA. The length of the CDR3 is 12 residues. CDR3 DNA sequence: TGCGGAGGGGACAGGGGGTTAAATGAGCAGTTCTTC. This sequence encodes CGGDRGLNEQFF.

The genes are TRBV28 and TRBJ1-5, with TRBD1 matching 8 bases. The CDR3 extends over 17 amino acids. Germline trimming cut 1 base from V and 2 bases from J; bases unmatched to any gene: 7. From germline, CDR1 is MDHEN and CDR2 SYDVKM. CDR3 DNA sequence: TGTGCCAGCAGTTTATACAGGGGGTCCATCGGCAATCAGCCCCAGCATTTT. Translation gives CASSLYRGSIGNQPQHF.

This sequence joins TRBV5-6 and TRBJ2-7, with 8 bases fitting TRBD1. Germline assignment: CDR1 SGHDT and CDR2 YYEEEE. V gave up 2 bases and J gave up 5 bases; unmatched junction bases: 6. The CDR3 covers 14 residues. In DNA, the CDR3 is TGTGCCAGCAGCTTTAAGACAGGGGTTAACGAGCAGTACTTC. Protein: CASSFKTGVNEQYF. Filled out from reference TRBV5-6 and TRBJ2-7, the complete variable domain reads DAGVTQSPTHLIKTRGQQVTLRCSPKSGHDTVSWYQQALGQGPQFIFQYYEEEERQRGNFPDRFSGHQFPNYSSELNVNALLLGDSALYLCASSFKTGVNEQYFGPGTRLTVT.

J is TRBJ2-3 and V is TRBV2; D possibly uses TRBD1 or TRBD2 (5 bases each). Trimming cost V 10 bases and J 0 bases, with 14 bases left between them. The V gene's germline CDR1 is SNHLY and CDR2 FYNNEI. The CDR3 has 14 residues. The CDR3 sequence is CATARDRSTDTQYF. Written as DNA, the CDR3 is TGTGCCACCGCCCGGGACCGTAGCACAGATACGCAGTATTTT.

V usage is TRBV18 and J usage is TRBJ1-3; 8 nucleotides match TRBD1. The CDR3 sequence is 17 residues long. Germline CDR1 KGHSH, CDR2 LQKENI. Trimming cost V 3 bases and J 3 bases; bases outside gene matches: 10. The CDR3 coding sequence is TGTGCCAGCTCACCGACCCGGCAGGGGGCCTTTGGAAACACCATATATTTT. This encodes CASSPTRQGAFGNTIYF.

CDR3 residues: CASSSQYTGELFF. CDR3 DNA: TGTGCCAGCAGCTCTCAATACACCGGGGAGCTGTTTTTT. The J gene is TRBJ2-2, the V gene TRBV7-2, with D unclear. Germline V gene sequence: CDR1 SGHTA, CDR2 FQGNSA. The CDR3 is made up of 13 amino acids. Trimming shortened V by 4 bases and J by 3 bases, and 6 bases separated the two germline ends. The complete variable domain, with remaining parts taken from reference TRBV7-2 and TRBJ2-2, reads GAGVSQSPSNKVTEKGKDVELRCDPISGHTALYWYRQSLGQGLEFLIYFQGNSAPDKSGLPSDRFSAERTGGSVSTLTIQRTQQEDSAVYLCASSSQYTGELFFGEGSRLTVL.

The chain recombines TRBV11-1 with TRBJ2-1; TRBD1 matches at 11 bases. CDR3 length equals 17 residues. J lost 5 bases, V lost 6 bases, and 12 bases had no gene match. Germline loops: CDR1 SGHAT, CDR2 FQDESV (reference sequence). The CDR3 region has the DNA TGTGCCAGCAGAATTTCCAAATGGGGACAGGGGGACAATGAGCAGTTCTTC. Translation gives CASRISKWGQGDNEQFF.

V gene TRBV5-1 combines with J gene TRBJ1-1; tentative D call: TRBD1 (5 bases). This CDR3 comprises 14 residues. CDR1 and CDR2 (germline): SGHRS, YFSETQ. V was pared by 3 bases and J by 2 bases, with 11 bases between. The CDR3 nucleotides read TGCGCCAGCAGCTCCGGGGGTCAAAACACTGAAGCTTTCTTT. The encoded protein is CASSSGGQNTEAFF.

The chain employs TRBV5-1 and TRBJ2-1; TRBD2 matches 10 bases. Trimming at V came to 3 bases and at J to 4 bases, leaving 4 bases not matched to a gene. CDR3 length equals 15 residues. CDR1 and CDR2 from the germline V gene are SGHRS and YFSETQ. The CDR3 here is CASSSVAGGYNEQFF. The CDR3, as DNA: TGCGCCAGCAGCTCGGTAGCGGGAGGTTACAATGAGCAGTTCTTC.

J is TRBJ2-7 and V is TRBV9, with 9 bases fitting TRBD2. Germline values: CDR1 SGDLS, CDR2 YYNGEE. The CDR3 runs 15 residues. The V and J ends lost 4 bases and 0 bases, in that order; junction bases with no gene match: 5. DNA of the CDR3: TGTGCCAGCAGCCTCTCGACTAGCGGCTCCTACGAGCAGTACTTC. This gives the protein CASSLSTSGSYEQYF. The entire variable domain, with the rest obtained from reference TRBV9 and TRBJ2-7, is as follows: DSGVTQTPKHLITATGQRVTLRCSPRSGDLSVYWYQQSLDQGLQFLIQYYNGEERAKGNILERFSAQQFPDLHSELNLSSLELGDSALYFCASSLSTSGSYEQYFGPGTRLTVT.

The gene calls are TRBV6-5 and TRBJ1-4; D gene unclear. The length of the CDR3 is 13 residues. Germline CDR1 and CDR2: MNHEY and SVGAGI. With 2 bases removed from V and 7 bases from J, the gap between germline ends came to 8 bases. CDR3 protein: CASSYRGSEKLFF. CDR3 DNA sequence: TGTGCCAGCAGTTACAGAGGGAGTGAAAAACTGTTTTTT.

V usage is TRBV7-9 and J usage is TRBJ1-2; unclear D gene. Germline CDR1 and CDR2: SEHNR and FQNEAQ (reference sequence). The CDR3 length is 13 residues. V lost 1 base and J 7 bases, leaving 10 bases between the germline ends. In DNA form, the CDR3 reads TGTGCCAGCAGCTTAGAGGGATTGGGTGGCTACACCTTC. Its translation is CASSLEGLGGYTF.

This clone appeared once. This rearrangement joins TRBV20-1 to TRBJ2-1; no clear D gene. Trimming took off 3 bases at V and 9 bases at J, with 9 bases between the two ends. CDR3 length: 11 amino acids. Germline V gene data show CDR1 as DFQATT and CDR2 as SNEGSKA (reference sequence). DNA of the CDR3: TGCAGTGCTAGGGAATTCACTGAGCAGTTCTTC. It codes for CSAREFTEQFF.